In this sample, the clone carrying this T cell receptor (beta chain) turned up many times. Library preparation (for TCRbeta) was performed with unique molecular identifiers. TCRdb called the PCR reads again in MiXCR, with one record for every CDR3 protein. The sample shows a few hundred thousand distinct CDR3 sequences, about 8.8% of them seen only once. The junction had 5 bases not matched to a gene; V was cut back by 3 bases and J by 13 bases. Germline V gene lookup returns CDR1 MGHRA and CDR2 YSYEKL. CDR3 length: 13 amino acids. The entry originates in a study of T-cell reconstitution after alpha-beta-depleted transplantation in children.

This clonotype originated in a human donor who donated a stem cell graft to a child with SCID. The rearrangement uses TRBV4-1 and TRBJ1-6, with 8 bases matching TRBD1. The specimen was PBMCs from the stem cell graft donor, collected from the stem cell graft. The CDR3 nucleotides are TGCGCCAGCAGCCAGACAGGGGTGGGCCCCCTCCACTTT. It is translated as CASSQTGVGPLHF.